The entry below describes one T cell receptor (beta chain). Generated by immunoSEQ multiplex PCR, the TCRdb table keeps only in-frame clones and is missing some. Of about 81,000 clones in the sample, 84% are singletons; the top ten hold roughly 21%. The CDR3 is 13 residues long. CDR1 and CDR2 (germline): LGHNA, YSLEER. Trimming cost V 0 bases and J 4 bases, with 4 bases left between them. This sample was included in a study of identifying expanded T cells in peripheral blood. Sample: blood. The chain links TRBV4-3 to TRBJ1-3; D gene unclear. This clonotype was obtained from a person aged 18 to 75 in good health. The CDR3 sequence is CASSQDAGNTIYF. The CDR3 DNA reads TGCGCCAGCAGCCAAGACGCAGGAAACACCATATATTTT.